Reported below is one TCR beta chain. The sample belongs to a study of CD8+ T cells in alopecia areata. Extracted from the samples, RNA was reverse transcribed into cDNA to serve as the sequencing template. Sequencing was performed with immunoSEQ multiplex PCR; in TCRdb, only in-frame clones are kept and a portion is missing. The table lists some 200,000 clones, about 60% of them singletons. The treatment here: oral pan-JAK inhibitor, 5-10 mg twice daily. Sequencing used CD8+ T cells sorted from blood, obtained at week 24, from a patient treated with tofacitinib. The source is a human donor with alopecia areata.

For the CDR3, the DNA is TGTGCCAGCAGCCGACAGGGGACCAAAAACATTCAGTACTTC. It yields the protein CASSRQGTKNIQYF. This rearrangement joins TRBV7-9 to TRBJ2-4; 8 nucleotides align to TRBD1. The CDR3 covers 14 residues. Germline loops: CDR1 SEHNR, CDR2 FQNEAQ (reference sequence). The ends lost 5 bases at V and 2 bases at J; junction bases unmatched: 2.